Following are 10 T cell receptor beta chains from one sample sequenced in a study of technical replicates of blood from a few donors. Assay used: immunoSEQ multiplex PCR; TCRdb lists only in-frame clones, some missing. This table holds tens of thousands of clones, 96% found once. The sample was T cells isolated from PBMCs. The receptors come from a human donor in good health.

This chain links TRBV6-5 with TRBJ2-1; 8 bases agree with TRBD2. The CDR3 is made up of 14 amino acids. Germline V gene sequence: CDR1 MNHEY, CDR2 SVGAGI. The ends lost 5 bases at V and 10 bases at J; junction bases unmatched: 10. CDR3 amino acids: CASSPAISGEEQFF. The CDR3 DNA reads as TGTGCCAGCAGTCCCGCTATTAGCGGGGAAGAGCAGTTCTTC.

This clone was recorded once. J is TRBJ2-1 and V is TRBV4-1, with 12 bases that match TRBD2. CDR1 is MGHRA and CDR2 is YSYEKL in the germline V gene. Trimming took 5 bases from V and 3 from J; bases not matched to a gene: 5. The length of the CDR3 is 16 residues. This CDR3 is CASSTGLAGFYNEQFF. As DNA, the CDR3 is TGCGCCAGCAGCACCGGACTAGCGGGGTTCTACAATGAGCAGTTCTTC.

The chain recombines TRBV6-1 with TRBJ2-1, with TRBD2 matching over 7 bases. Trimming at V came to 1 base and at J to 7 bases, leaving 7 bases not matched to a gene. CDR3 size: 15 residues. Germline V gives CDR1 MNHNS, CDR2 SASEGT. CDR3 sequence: CASSEEAGTNNEQFF. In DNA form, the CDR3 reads TGTGCCAGCAGTGAAGAGGCGGGGACTAATAATGAGCAGTTCTTC.

The CDR3 loop reads CASSEQGPRFGTEAFF. CDR3 DNA: TGTGCCAGCAGTGAACAGGGGCCTCGGTTCGGCACTGAAGCTTTCTTT. The chain couples TRBV25-1 to TRBJ1-1, with D possibly TRBD1 on 6 matching bases. This CDR3 is 16 amino acids long. V lost 2 bases and J lost 4, with 17 bases in between. From germline, CDR1 is MGHDK and CDR2 SYGVNS.

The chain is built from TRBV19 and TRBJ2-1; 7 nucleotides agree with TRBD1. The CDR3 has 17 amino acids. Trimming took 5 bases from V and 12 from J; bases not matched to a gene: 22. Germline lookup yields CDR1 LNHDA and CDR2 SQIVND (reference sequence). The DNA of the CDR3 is TGTGCCAGTAGTGGTAGGGTTCTGGGACAGCCCGTTTTGGGGCAGTTCTTC. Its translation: CASSGRVLGQPVLGQFF.

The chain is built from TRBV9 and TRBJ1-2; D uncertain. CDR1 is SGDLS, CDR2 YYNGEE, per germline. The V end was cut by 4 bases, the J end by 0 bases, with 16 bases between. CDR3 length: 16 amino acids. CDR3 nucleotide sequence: TGTGCCAGCAGCCCCGAGGGAGCATCCCCTAACTATGGCTACACCTTC. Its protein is CASSPEGASPNYGYTF.

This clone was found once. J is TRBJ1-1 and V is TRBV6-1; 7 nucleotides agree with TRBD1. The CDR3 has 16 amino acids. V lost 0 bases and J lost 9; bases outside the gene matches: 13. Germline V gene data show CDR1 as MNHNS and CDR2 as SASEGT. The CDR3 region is CASSEASFPGQTKAFF. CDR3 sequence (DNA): TGTGCCAGCAGTGAAGCCTCGTTCCCGGGACAGACAAAAGCTTTCTTT.

The CDR3 loop is CASTDSFSSYEQYF. CDR3 nucleotide sequence: TGTGCCAGCACTGACAGCTTTAGCTCCTACGAGCAGTACTTC. The chain is built from TRBV6-5 and TRBJ2-7; tentatively, D is TRBD1 (5 bases). Trimming pared 7 bases from V and 0 bases from J, leaving 13 bases between. From germline, CDR1 is MNHEY and CDR2 SVGAGI. CDR3 length equals 14 residues.

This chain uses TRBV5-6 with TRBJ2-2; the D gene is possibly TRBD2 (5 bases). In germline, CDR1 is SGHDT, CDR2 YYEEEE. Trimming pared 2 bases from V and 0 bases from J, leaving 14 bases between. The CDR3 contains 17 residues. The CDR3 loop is CASSFRRTFTNTGELFF. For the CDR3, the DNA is TGTGCCAGCAGCTTTAGGAGGACTTTTACGAACACCGGGGAGCTGTTTTTT.

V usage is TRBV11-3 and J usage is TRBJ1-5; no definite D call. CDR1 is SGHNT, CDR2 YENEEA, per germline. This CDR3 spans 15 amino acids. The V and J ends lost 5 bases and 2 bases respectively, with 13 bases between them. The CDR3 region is CASSLRRRGNQPQHF. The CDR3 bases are TGTGCCAGCAGCCTCCGACGGAGGGGCAATCAGCCCCAGCATTTT.